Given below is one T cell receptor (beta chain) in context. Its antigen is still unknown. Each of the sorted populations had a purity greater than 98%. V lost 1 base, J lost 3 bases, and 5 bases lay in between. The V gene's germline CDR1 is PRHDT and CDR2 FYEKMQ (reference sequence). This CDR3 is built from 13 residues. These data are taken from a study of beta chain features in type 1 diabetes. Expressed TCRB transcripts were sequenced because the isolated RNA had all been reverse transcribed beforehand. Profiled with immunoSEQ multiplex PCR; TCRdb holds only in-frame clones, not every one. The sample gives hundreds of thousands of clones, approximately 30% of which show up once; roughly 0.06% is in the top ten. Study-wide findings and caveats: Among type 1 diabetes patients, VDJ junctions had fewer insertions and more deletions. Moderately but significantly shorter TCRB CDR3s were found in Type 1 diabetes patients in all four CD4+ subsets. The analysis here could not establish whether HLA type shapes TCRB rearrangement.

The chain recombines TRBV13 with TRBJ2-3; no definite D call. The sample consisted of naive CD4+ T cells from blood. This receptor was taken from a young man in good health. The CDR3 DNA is TGTGCCAGCAGCTTAGAGCTAACAGATACGCAGTATTTT. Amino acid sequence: CASSLELTDTQYF. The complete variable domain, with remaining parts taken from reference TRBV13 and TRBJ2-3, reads AAGVIQSPRHLIKEKRETATLKCYPIPRHDTVYWYQQGPGQDPQFLISFYEKMQSDKGSIPDRFSAQQFSDYHSELNMSSLELGDSALYFCASSLELTDTQYFGPGTRLTVL.